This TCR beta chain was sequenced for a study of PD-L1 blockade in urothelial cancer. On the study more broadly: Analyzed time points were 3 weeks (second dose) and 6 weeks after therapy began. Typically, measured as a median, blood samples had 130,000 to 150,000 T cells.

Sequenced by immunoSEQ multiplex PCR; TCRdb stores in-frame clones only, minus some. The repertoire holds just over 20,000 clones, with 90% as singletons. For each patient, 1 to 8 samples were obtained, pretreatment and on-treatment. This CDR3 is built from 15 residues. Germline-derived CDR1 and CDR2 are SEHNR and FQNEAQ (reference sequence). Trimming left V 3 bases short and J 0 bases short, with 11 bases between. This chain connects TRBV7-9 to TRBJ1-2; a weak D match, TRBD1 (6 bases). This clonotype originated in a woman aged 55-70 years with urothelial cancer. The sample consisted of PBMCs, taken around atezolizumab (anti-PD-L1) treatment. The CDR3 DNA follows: TGTGCCAGCAGCTTCGAGGGACACTCTAACTATGGCTACACCTTC. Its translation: CASSFEGHSNYGYTF.